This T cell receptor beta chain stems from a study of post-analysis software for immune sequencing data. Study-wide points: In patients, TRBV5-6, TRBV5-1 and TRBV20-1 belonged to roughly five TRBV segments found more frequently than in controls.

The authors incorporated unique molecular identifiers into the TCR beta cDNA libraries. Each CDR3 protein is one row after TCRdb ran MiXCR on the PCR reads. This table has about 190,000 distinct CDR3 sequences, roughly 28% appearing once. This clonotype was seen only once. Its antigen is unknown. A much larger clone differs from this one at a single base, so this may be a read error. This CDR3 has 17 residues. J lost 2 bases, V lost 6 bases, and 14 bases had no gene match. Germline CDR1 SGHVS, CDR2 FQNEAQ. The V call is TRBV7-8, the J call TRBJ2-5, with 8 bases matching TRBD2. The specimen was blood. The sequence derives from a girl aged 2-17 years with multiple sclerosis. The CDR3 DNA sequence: TGTGCCAGCAGGAGGATCCGGACTGGCGGGAGGCAAGAGACCCAGTACTTC. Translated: CASRRIRTGGRQETQYF.